These 8 T cell receptor beta chains came from one sample sequenced in a study of cytomegalovirus exposure and HLA in healthy donors. PCR involved 60 Vbeta and 13 Jbeta primers. Sequencing used immunoSEQ multiplex PCR; TCRdb keeps in-frame clones, though not all of them. The sample contains 110,000 to 150,000 clones, just over 70% of which appear only once. The sample consisted of PBMCs. Receptors were obtained from a woman aged 30 to 39 in good health and CMV-seronegative.

The chain carries TRBV10-2 and TRBJ2-1, with 11 bases aligning to TRBD2. This CDR3 is built from 16 residues. V shed 2 bases and J 9 bases; nucleotides not matched to a gene: 9. Germline V gives CDR1 WSHSY, CDR2 SAAADI. The CDR3 region is CASSELTSGSWAEQFF. Written as DNA, the CDR3 is TGCGCCAGCAGTGAGCTTACTAGCGGGAGTTGGGCTGAGCAGTTCTTC.

The rearrangement links TRBV11-2 to TRBJ2-2, with 12 positions matching TRBD1. Trimming removed 2 bases from V and 6 bases from J; junction bases left unmatched: 4. The CDR3 is 16 amino acids. Germline lookup yields CDR1 SGHAT and CDR2 FQNNGV. CDR3 coding DNA: TGTGCCAGCAGCTTACTTGGGACAGGGGGCTCCGGGGAGCTGTTTTTT. This translates into CASSLLGTGGSGELFF.

This clone was detected a few times. The rearrangement uses TRBV11-2 and TRBJ2-5, with 7 nucleotides matching TRBD1. The germline V gene has CDR1 SGHAT and CDR2 FQNNGV. The trim removed 8 bases at V and 5 bases at J, leaving 11 bases unmatched. This CDR3 spans 14 amino acids. The DNA of the CDR3 is TGTGCCAGCGCACAGGGGTGGGGGTCGGAGACCCAGTACTTC. This translates into CASAQGWGSETQYF. The full variable domain, rest sourced from reference TRBV11-2 and TRBJ2-5, is EAGVAQSPRYKIIEKRQSVAFWCNPISGHATLYWYQQILGQGPKLLIQFQNNGVVDDSQLPKDRFSAERLKGVDSTLKIQPAKLEDSAVYLCASAQGWGSETQYFGPGTRLLVL.

This chain links TRBV6-5 with TRBJ2-7; TRBD1 aligns across 9 bases. The length of the CDR3 is 15 residues. Germline CDR1 reads MNHEY; CDR2 reads SVGAGI. V was pared by 2 bases and J by 5 bases, with 7 bases of the junction left unmatched. The CDR3 coding sequence is TGTGCCAGCAGTTACGGTCCCGGGACAGGGAACGAGCAGTACTTC. It is translated as CASSYGPGTGNEQYF.

The gene calls are TRBV7-2 and TRBJ2-7; 7 positions match TRBD2. The CDR3 sequence is 15 residues long. V was pared by 1 base and J by 0 bases, with 3 bases of the junction left unmatched. The germline V gene has CDR1 SGHTA and CDR2 FQGNSA. The CDR3 bases are TGTGCCAGCAGCTTAGAGGGCGGGAGCTCCTACGAGCAGTACTTC. As protein: CASSLEGGSSYEQYF.

The J gene is TRBJ1-6, the V gene TRBV7-9, with D perhaps TRBD1 (6 bases). CDR1 and CDR2 (germline): SEHNR, FQNEAQ (reference sequence). V lost 4 bases to trimming and J lost 10 bases, with 11 bases between them. The length of the CDR3 is 13 residues. The CDR3: CASSSGGLSPLHF. Here the CDR3 DNA reads TGTGCCAGCAGCTCGGGGGGGCTCTCACCCCTCCACTTT.

The genes are TRBV7-9 and TRBJ2-1, with TRBD2 identical over 15 bases. Trimming at V came to 4 bases and at J to 13 bases, leaving 8 bases not matched to a gene. Germline values: CDR1 SEHNR, CDR2 FQNEAQ (reference sequence). The CDR3 is 15 residues long. The CDR3 DNA follows: TGTGCCAGCAGCTCAGGACTAGCGGGAGGGCCCTTCCAGTTCTTC. This encodes CASSSGLAGGPFQFF.

The chain joins TRBV5-5 to TRBJ1-5; possible D gene TRBD1, 6 bases. This CDR3 is built from 15 residues. V lost 3 bases and J 3 bases, leaving 13 bases between the germline ends. CDR1 is SGHKS and CDR2 is YYEKEE in the germline V gene (reference sequence). CDR3 region: CASSSRAGDNQPQHF. In DNA, the CDR3 is TGTGCCAGCAGCTCGAGGGCAGGGGACAATCAGCCCCAGCATTTT. Together with reference TRBV5-5 and TRBJ1-5, the CDR3 gives the full variable domain: DAGVTQSPTHLIKTRGQQVTLRCSPISGHKSVSWYQQVLGQGPQFIFQYYEKEERGRGNFPDRFSARQFPNYSSELNVNALLLGDSALYLCASSSRAGDNQPQHFGDGTRLSIL.